A single sample is the source of the 10 T cell receptor beta chains below, sequenced in a study of blood T cell repertoires in COVID-19. Sequencing used immunoSEQ multiplex PCR; TCRdb keeps in-frame clones, though not all of them. Of more than 300,000 clones listed, approximately 84% were seen once; the top ten hold 8% to 13%. Sequenced sample: PBMCs or T cells enriched from blood (not recorded which). Every receptor here comes from a woman under 30 who had recovered from COVID-19.

The gene calls are TRBV20-1 and TRBJ2-1, with 9 bases aligning to TRBD1. Germline V CDR1 and CDR2: DFQATT, SNEGSKA (reference sequence). There are 11 residues in the CDR3. V lost 0 bases and J lost 13; bases outside the gene matches: 1. CDR3 amino acids: CSAREDRGQFF. The CDR3 DNA reads as TGCAGTGCTAGAGAGGACAGGGGTCAGTTCTTC.

The genes are TRBV19 and TRBJ2-4, with 7 positions matching TRBD1. The trim removed 9 bases at V and 0 bases at J, leaving 5 bases unmatched. Germline V lookup: CDR1 LNHDA, CDR2 SQIVND (reference sequence). This CDR3 spans 14 amino acids. This CDR3 is CASSGTVAKNIQYF. The DNA for the CDR3 is TGTGCCAGCTCCGGGACAGTAGCCAAAAACATTCAGTACTTC.

CDR3 loop: CAISRSPGQEHNYGYTF. CDR3 DNA: TGTGCCATCAGTAGATCCCCGGGACAGGAGCATAACTATGGCTACACCTTC. The rearrangement joins TRBV10-3 to TRBJ1-2; TRBD1 agrees at 8 bases. Germline trimming cut 5 bases from V and 1 base from J; bases unmatched to any gene: 12. From germline, CDR1 is ENHRY and CDR2 SYGVKD. The CDR3 has 17 amino acids.

The chain joins TRBV3-1 (or the pseudogene TRBV3-2) to TRBJ1-2; 7 bases align to TRBD1. V was clipped by 2 bases and J by 6 bases; unmatched bases: 6. This CDR3 contains 14 residues. Germline lookup yields CDR1 LGHDT and CDR2 YNNKEL (reference sequence). Written as DNA, the CDR3 is TGTGCCAGCAGCCAACACAGGGGCGCGGATGGCTACACCTTC. Translated, it gives CASSQHRGADGYTF.

The CDR3 loop reads CASSLRGEAFF. CDR3 DNA sequence: TGTGCCAGCAGCTTAAGGGGCGAAGCTTTCTTT. The J gene is TRBJ1-1, the V gene TRBV5-8; D may be TRBD1 (5 bases). Trimming shortened V by 2 bases and J by 8 bases, and 7 bases separated the two germline ends. CDR1 SGHTS and CDR2 YDEGEE come from the germline V gene. The CDR3 extends over 11 amino acids.

The sample holds a few counts of this clone. The rearrangement uses TRBV6-5 and TRBJ1-3; TRBD1 matches 7 bases. Germline V gives CDR1 MNHEY, CDR2 SVGAGI. The V and J ends lost 6 bases and 2 bases, in that order; junction bases with no gene match: 4. This CDR3 comprises 14 residues. The CDR3 here is CASSPTGTGNTIYF. The CDR3 DNA sequence: TGTGCCAGCAGCCCGACAGGGACTGGAAACACCATATATTTT.

CDR3 residues: CASSPTGWAGELFF. The CDR3 DNA reads TGTGCCAGCAGCCCCACAGGTTGGGCCGGGGAGCTGTTTTTT. J is TRBJ2-2 and V is TRBV9; TRBD1 might be the D (5 bases). Trimming shortened V by 4 bases and J by 6 bases, and 13 bases separated the two germline ends. Germline CDR1 is SGDLS and CDR2 is YYNGEE. CDR3 length: 14 amino acids.

This chain links TRBV25-1 with TRBJ1-3; D not certain. Trimming stripped 1 base from V and 3 bases from J, with 10 bases between. Germline CDR1 is MGHDK and CDR2 is SYGVNS. The CDR3 spans 15 residues. Written as DNA, the CDR3 is TGTGCCAGCAGTGAATTTAGTTTCGATGGAAACACCATATATTTT. It yields the protein CASSEFSFDGNTIYF. Supplemented by reference TRBV25-1 and TRBJ1-3, the full variable domain reads EADIYQTPRYLVIGTGKKITLECSQTMGHDKMYWYQQDPGMELHLIHYSYGVNSTEKGDLSSESTVSRIRTEHFPLTLESARPSHTSQYLCASSEFSFDGNTIYFGEGSWLTVV.

The chain employs TRBV5-1 and TRBJ1-4, with 9 bases matching TRBD1. The CDR3 is made up of 18 amino acids. From germline, CDR1 is SGHRS and CDR2 YFSETQ. J gave up 4 bases and V 4 bases, and 14 bases lay outside the gene matches. The CDR3 sequence: CASSPGSYRGPLNEKLFF. Written as DNA, the CDR3 is TGCGCCAGCAGCCCCGGTTCGTACAGGGGGCCTCTTAATGAAAAACTGTTTTTT.

This clone was seen a single time. The chain recombines TRBV18 with TRBJ2-5, with 8 bases aligning to TRBD1. The CDR3 extends over 14 amino acids. After removal of 4 bases from V and 4 bases from J, the junction contained 5 bases not matched to a gene. Per the germline V gene, CDR1 is KGHSH and CDR2 is LQKENI. The CDR3 is CASSQRTGPETQYF. The CDR3 nucleotides are TGTGCCAGCTCACAGAGGACAGGGCCAGAGACCCAGTACTTC.